A single sample gave rise to the 23 T cell receptor beta chains below, sequenced in a study of T cells in Graves' hyperthyroidism and ophthalmopathy. Amplification targeted TCR beta CDR3 regions from RNA transcripts. Carried out on the TCR CDR3, a first-round RT-PCR used the HTBI primer set. A single record per CDR3 protein comes from TCRdb applying MiXCR to the multiplex PCR reads. This table has some 490,000 distinct CDR3 sequences, 22% appearing once. Input material: blood. All receptors derive from a woman between 65 and 79 years old with Graves' ophthalmopathy.

The gene calls are TRBV12-3 or TRBV12-4 and TRBJ1-2, with D tentatively TRBD1 (6 bases). V was clipped by 6 bases and J by 9 bases, with 17 bases between them. The length of the CDR3 is 13 residues. The CDR3, as DNA: TGTGCCAGCAGAGGAACAGGGTTTGGAAGCTACACCTTC. As protein: CASRGTGFGSYTF.

This clonotype has a handful of counts. The CDR3 DNA sequence: TGTGCCTGGAGCGACAGCTATGGCTACACCTTC. Encoded protein: CAWSDSYGYTF. This sequence joins TRBV30 and TRBJ1-2; possibly TRBD1 for D (5 bases). The CDR3 loop spans 11 amino acids. CDR1 and CDR2 from the germline V gene are GTSNPN and SVGIG (reference sequence). The V and J ends lost 3 bases and 4 bases respectively, with 6 bases between them.

This clonotype was observed many times. The gene calls are TRBV27 and TRBJ2-2; 8 bases map to TRBD1. V was pared by 6 bases and J by 8 bases, with 11 bases of the junction left unmatched. The CDR3 runs to 15 residues. Germline V gives CDR1 MNHEY, CDR2 SMNVEV (reference sequence). The CDR3 sequence: CASRGRQGQRGELFF. CDR3 sequence (DNA): TGTGCCAGCAGGGGCCGACAGGGGCAAAGAGGGGAGCTGTTTTTT.

The rearrangement uses TRBV19 and TRBJ2-7; TRBD1 matches at 8 bases. V trimming: 4 bases; J trimming: 2 bases; junction bases outside the gene matches: 19. Germline V gene sequence: CDR1 LNHDA, CDR2 SQIVND (reference sequence). The CDR3 has 19 residues. The CDR3, as DNA: TGTGCCAGTAGTAGATCGGTGGGGACAGGCCTCGGGGAACCCTACGAGCAGTACTTC. Its translation is CASSRSVGTGLGEPYEQYF. Supplemented by reference TRBV19 and TRBJ2-7, the full variable domain reads DGGITQSPKYLFRKEGQNVTLSCEQNLNHDAMYWYRQDPGQGLRLIYYSQIVNDFQKGDIAEGYSVSREKKESFPLTVTSAQKNPTAFYLCASSRSVGTGLGEPYEQYFGPGTRLTVT.

This clonotype was seen only a few times. The V call is TRBV7-2, the J call TRBJ2-5; no definite D call. The CDR3 has 14 residues. Germline V gives CDR1 SGHTA, CDR2 FQGNSA. Deletions cut 5 bases from V and 5 bases from J, with 15 bases between. The CDR3 nucleotides are TGTGCCAGCAGCAGGTTAGGGCGGAGTGAGACCCAGTACTTC. Its protein product is CASSRLGRSETQYF.

This clonotype occurred a few times. The chain carries TRBV3-1 and TRBJ2-7; D remains ambiguous. Germline V CDR1 and CDR2: LGHDT, YNNKEL (reference sequence). Trimming stripped 3 bases from V and 7 bases from J, with 13 bases between. CDR3 length: 13 amino acids. CDR3 sequence: CASSQMTSREQYF. The CDR3 DNA sequence: TGTGCCAGCAGCCAGATGACTTCCCGGGAGCAGTACTTC.

The chain couples TRBV12-5 to TRBJ2-5; TRBD1 agrees at 10 bases. CDR3 length: 16 residues. Germline V gene sequence: CDR1 LGHNT, CDR2 FRNRAP. The V gene end was trimmed by 0 bases and the J gene end by 5 bases; junction bases not matched to a gene: 6. This CDR3 reads CASGLVSTGGRETQYF. The CDR3 bases are TGTGCTAGTGGTTTGGTATCGACAGGGGGCCGCGAGACCCAGTACTTC.

Of note for this clonotype: One junction end does not reproduce the germline sequence, and a read error may be involved. The CDR3 here is CASSLDAGSSEQYF. CDR3 sequence (DNA): TGTGCCAGCAGCTTAGATGCAGGTTCCTCCGAGCAGTACTTC. J is TRBJ2-7 and V is TRBV7-9; the D is unclear. This CDR3 comprises 14 residues. Looked up from germline, CDR1 is SEHNR and CDR2 is FQNEAQ (reference sequence).

With respect to this clonotype: One end of the junction is discordant with germline, which a read error may explain. The chain links TRBV7-9 to TRBJ1-4; D is undetermined. Germline CDR1 reads SEHNR; CDR2 reads FQNEAQ (reference sequence). The CDR3 contains 15 residues. Written as DNA, the CDR3 is TGTGCCAGCAGCTCCAGGTCCACAACTGATGAAAAACTGTTTTTT. This codes for CASSSRSTTDEKLFF. The whole variable domain, filled in from reference TRBV7-9 and TRBJ1-4, reads DTGVSQNPRHKITKRGQNVTFRCDPISEHNRLYWYRQTLGQGPEFLTYFQNEAQLEKSRLLSDRFSAERPKGSFSTLEIQRTEQGDSAMYLCASSSRSTTDEKLFFGSGTQLSVL.

This clonotype was seen only a few times. V gene TRBV6-1 combines with J gene TRBJ2-7; 10 bases fit TRBD2. The CDR3 has 15 amino acids. Germline CDR1 and CDR2: MNHNS and SASEGT. V lost 6 bases, J lost 0 bases, and 5 bases stayed unmatched. The CDR3 loop reads CASRGSGRPSYEQYF. As DNA, the CDR3 is TGTGCCAGCAGGGGTAGCGGGAGGCCCTCCTACGAGCAGTACTTC.

In its sample, this clonotype was seen many times. The rearrangement uses TRBV28 and TRBJ2-5, with 7 bases lining up with TRBD2. Germline CDR1 and CDR2: MDHEN and SYDVKM. J gave up 5 bases and V 2 bases, and 11 bases lay outside the gene matches. This CDR3 region has 16 residues. CDR3 coding DNA: TGTGCCAGCAGTTTAGGCTCGCAGGGAGGGATGGAGACCCAGTACTTC. Its protein product is CASSLGSQGGMETQYF.

This clonotype occurred many times. The CDR3 loop reads CASSPGGVKETQYF. The CDR3 coding sequence is TGTGCCAGCAGCCCCGGAGGTGTAAAAGAGACCCAGTACTTC. The chain carries TRBV11-2 and TRBJ2-5, with TRBD2 as a possible D gene (5 bases). The V gene lost 5 bases and the J gene lost 3 bases, with 13 bases spanning the gap. Germline V gene data show CDR1 as SGHAT and CDR2 as FQNNGV. The CDR3 length is 14 residues. The full variable domain, its missing parts supplied by reference TRBV11-2 and TRBJ2-5, is EAGVAQSPRYKIIEKRQSVAFWCNPISGHATLYWYQQILGQGPKLLIQFQNNGVVDDSQLPKDRFSAERLKGVDSTLKIQPAKLEDSAVYLCASSPGGVKETQYFGPGTRLLVL.

This clonotype turned up a few times. The chain couples TRBV2 to TRBJ1-1; D call uncertain. The V end lost 6 bases, the J end lost 7 bases, and 9 bases lay between the germline ends. The germline CDR1 and CDR2 sequences are SNHLY and FYNNEI. The CDR3 has 11 residues. CDR3 DNA: TGTGCCAGCAGATTAGACATTGAAGCTTTCTTT. It codes for CASRLDIEAFF. The variable domain in full, with the rest retrieved from reference TRBV2 and TRBJ1-1, is EPEVTQTPSHQVTQMGQEVILRCVPISNHLYFYWYRQILGQKVEFLVSFYNNEISEKSEIFDDQFSVERPDGSNFTLKIRSTKLEDSAMYFCASRLDIEAFFGQGTRLTVV.

Many counts were recorded for this clonotype. The chain carries TRBV27 and TRBJ1-2, with 12 positions matching TRBD1. This CDR3 is 16 amino acids long. The J segment lost 3 bases and the V segment lost 0 bases, leaving 2 bases of the junction unmatched. Germline V CDR1 and CDR2: MNHEY, SMNVEV (reference sequence). The CDR3 DNA reads TGTGCCAGCAGTTTATCGGGACAGGGGGCGTACTATGGCTACACCTTC. This codes for CASSLSGQGAYYGYTF.

This clonotype was detected ten times or more. The CDR3 DNA reads TGTGCCAGCAGCCCCATAGGGGGAGGCAATCAGCCCCAGCATTTT. Translating it yields CASSPIGGGNQPQHF. V usage is TRBV11-2 and J usage is TRBJ1-5; tentative D call: TRBD1 (6 bases). Trimming shortened V by 5 bases and J by 2 bases, and 13 bases separated the two germline ends. Per germline, CDR1 SGHAT and CDR2 FQNNGV. The CDR3 is 15 amino acids.

A few counts support this clonotype. The V and J genes are TRBV25-1 and TRBJ2-7; D uncertain. V was clipped by 1 base and J by 3 bases, with 10 bases between them. CDR1 is MGHDK and CDR2 is SYGVNS in the germline V gene. The CDR3 contains 14 residues. CDR3 protein: CASSEFGNNYEQYF. CDR3 nucleotide sequence: TGTGCCAGCAGTGAATTCGGCAACAACTACGAGCAGTACTTC.

This clonotype was counted many times. This chain uses TRBV12-3 or TRBV12-4 with TRBJ1-3, with no clear D. This CDR3 has 12 residues. V was shortened by 1 base and J by 5 bases, with 3 bases between the two germline ends. The CDR3 spells CASSLERNTIYF. The CDR3 nucleotides read TGTGCCAGCAGTTTAGAAAGAAACACCATATATTTT.

This clonotype was recorded many times. This chain links TRBV6-1 with TRBJ2-5; 12 bases agree with TRBD2. The CDR3 is 17 amino acids. The V segment lost 5 bases and the J segment 4 bases; nucleotides outside the gene matches: 11. In germline, CDR1 is MNHNS, CDR2 SASEGT. CDR3 coding DNA: TGTGCCAGCAGTCCCCTTCTAGCGGGAGGGCCTGGAGAGACCCAGTACTTC. This encodes CASSPLLAGGPGETQYF.

The J gene is TRBJ2-1, the V gene TRBV4-3, with 11 bases identical to TRBD2. Unmatched junction bases numbered 8, after V lost 3 bases and J lost 1 base. This CDR3 spans 18 amino acids. The V gene's germline CDR1 is LGHNA and CDR2 YSLEER. The CDR3 spells CASSQVLTSGVSYNEQFF. DNA of the CDR3: TGCGCCAGCAGCCAGGTTCTGACTAGCGGGGTATCCTACAATGAGCAGTTCTTC.

V usage is TRBV7-2 and J usage is TRBJ2-7; 8 bases agree with TRBD1. The CDR3 length is 14 residues. Germline CDR1 and CDR2: SGHTA and FQGNSA. V was pared by 1 base and J by 6 bases, with 5 bases of the junction left unmatched. This CDR3 is CASSLVRTGSEQYF. For the CDR3, the DNA is TGTGCCAGCAGCTTAGTTAGGACAGGGAGCGAGCAGTACTTC.

A word on this clonotype: A read error may be the cause here, since a much bigger clone is one base away. The CDR3 DNA reads as TGTGTCAGCAGAGTATCCCCGAACACTGAAGCTTTCTTT. Protein sequence: CVSRVSPNTEAFF. The chain has TRBV6-1 and TRBJ1-1; D gene ambiguous. Germline V gives CDR1 MNHNS, CDR2 SASEGT. The CDR3 loop spans 13 amino acids.

In its sample, this clonotype was seen a few times. The rearrangement uses TRBV3-1 and TRBJ2-5; D is uncertain. Trimming took off 4 bases at V and 0 bases at J, with 15 bases between the two ends. Germline assignment: CDR1 LGHDT and CDR2 YNNKEL (reference sequence). The CDR3 spans 16 residues. Written as DNA, the CDR3 is TGTGCCAGCAGCCTCCTCTTACGGGCTAACCAAGAGACCCAGTACTTC. Encoded protein: CASSLLLRANQETQYF.

The chain links TRBV27 to TRBJ1-1; D possibly corresponds to TRBD1 (5 bases). The V gene's germline CDR1 is MNHEY and CDR2 SMNVEV (reference sequence). Trimming stripped 5 bases from V and 11 bases from J, with 18 bases between. This CDR3 region has 13 residues. The CDR3 here is CASSPISGVGAFF. The CDR3 region has the DNA TGTGCCAGCAGTCCCATCTCGGGGGTTGGCGCTTTCTTT.